The 24 T cell receptor beta chains below come from one sample, sequenced in a study of shared clonotypes between healthy human individuals. The method was immunoSEQ multiplex PCR; TCRdb's version includes in-frame clones alone and lacks a portion of them. This table holds around 2,000,000 clones, around 96% found once. Terminally differentiated effector memory CD45RA+ cells were left out of the naive CD8 fraction, which was CD45RO-negative and positively selected for CCR7. Material for sequencing was naive CD8+ T cells sorted from blood. All receptors come from a man between 18 and 35 years old in good health.

The count of this clone is one. This rearrangement joins TRBV6-6 to TRBJ2-5; TRBD2 matches 11 bases. The V and J ends lost 2 bases and 6 bases, in that order; junction bases with no gene match: 8. The CDR3 is 16 amino acids. Germline assignment: CDR1 MNHNY and CDR2 SVGAGI (reference sequence). For the CDR3, the DNA is TGTGCCAGCAGTTACGACGTAGCGGGGGGGCTGAAGACCCAGTACTTC. Amino acids: CASSYDVAGGLKTQYF.

The chain links TRBV10-2 to TRBJ2-1; a possible D gene is TRBD2 (5 bases). Trimming pared 3 bases from V and 3 bases from J, leaving 6 bases between. The CDR3 is 13 residues long. CDR1 is WSHSY and CDR2 is SAAADI in the germline V gene. CDR3 coding DNA: TGCGCCAGCAGTGAAGAGGGCTACAATGAGCAGTTCTTC. Translation gives CASSEEGYNEQFF.

This chain uses TRBV6-5 with TRBJ2-2, with D unresolved. CDR1 is MNHEY, CDR2 SVGAGI, per germline. V was pared by 0 bases and J by 4 bases, with 6 bases between. CDR3 size: 14 residues. This chain's CDR3 is CASSYSYRTGELFF. For the CDR3, the DNA is TGTGCCAGCAGTTACTCGTACCGCACCGGGGAGCTGTTTTTT.

CDR3 protein: CAISEGDRGGEQFF. For the CDR3, the DNA is TGTGCCATCAGTGAGGGTGATAGGGGCGGTGAGCAGTTCTTC. This chain uses TRBV10-3 with TRBJ2-1; a weak D match, TRBD1 (5 bases). The germline CDR1 and CDR2 sequences are ENHRY and SYGVKD. Trimming pared 2 bases from V and 9 bases from J, leaving 14 bases between. The CDR3 totals 14 residues.

The chain joins TRBV7-2 to TRBJ2-3; TRBD1 might be the D (6 bases). This CDR3 has 19 residues. CDR1 and CDR2 from the germline V gene are SGHTA and FQGNSA. V gave up 0 bases and J gave up 4 bases, with 23 bases separating them. For the CDR3, the DNA is TGTGCCAGCAGCTTAGCTCCCCTATGGGGTGGGGGCGATGCAGATACGCAGTATTTT. It codes for CASSLAPLWGGGDADTQYF.

The chain uses TRBV10-3 and TRBJ1-1; possible D gene TRBD1, 5 bases. CDR3 size: 16 residues. Germline V gene data show CDR1 as ENHRY and CDR2 as SYGVKD. With 4 bases removed from V and 0 bases from J, the gap between germline ends came to 15 bases. As DNA, the CDR3 is TGTGCCATCAGTGGAGGCAAGACAGCCTTGAACACTGAAGCTTTCTTT. It translates to CAISGGKTALNTEAFF.

Of note for this clone: Other DNA sequences of this sample code for an identical CDR3. The V and J genes are TRBV5-6 and TRBJ2-7; no definite D call. Trimming stripped 4 bases from V and 0 bases from J, with 5 bases between. The CDR3 has 12 residues. Per germline, CDR1 SGHDT and CDR2 YYEEEE. The CDR3 sequence: CASSGNSYEQYF. The CDR3 nucleotides read TGTGCCAGCAGCGGCAACTCCTACGAGCAGTACTTC.

The table lists this clone with a count of one. The CDR3 carries no conserved terminal phenylalanine or tryptophan, so it likely arises from a read error. J is TRBJ2-7 and V is TRBV6-5; 10 nucleotides line up with TRBD1. Germline-derived CDR1 and CDR2 are MNHEY and SVGAGI. This CDR3 spans 16 amino acids. With V trimmed by 0 bases and J by 3 bases, 5 bases remained unmatched. The CDR3 DNA reads as TGTGCCAGCAGTTACTCGATGGGACAGGGGATCTACGAGCAGTACCTC. It codes for CASSYSMGQGIYEQYL.

The chain links TRBV9 to TRBJ1-1; no firm D call. CDR1 is SGDLS, CDR2 YYNGEE, per germline. Trimming took 4 bases from V and 0 from J, leaving 7 bases between them. This CDR3 is 13 amino acids long. CDR3 loop: CASSTEMNTEAFF. In nucleotides, the CDR3 is TGTGCCAGCAGCACGGAAATGAACACTGAAGCTTTCTTT.

The chain employs TRBV27 and TRBJ2-6; D is uncertain. Germline-derived CDR1 and CDR2 are MNHEY and SMNVEV (reference sequence). This CDR3 region has 16 residues. Trimming took 1 base from V and 0 from J, leaving 7 bases between them. CDR3 sequence reads: CASSLLVPSGANVLTF. In DNA, the CDR3 is TGTGCCAGCAGTTTATTGGTCCCCTCTGGGGCCAACGTCCTGACTTTC. The full variable domain, with the rest looked up from reference TRBV27 and TRBJ2-6, is EAQVTQNPRYLITVTGKKLTVTCSQNMNHEYMSWYRQDPGLGLRQIYYSMNVEVTDKGDVPEGYKVSRKEKRNFPLILESPSPNQTSLYFCASSLLVPSGANVLTFGAGSRLTVL.

A note on this clone: Other DNA sequences of this sample code for an identical CDR3. This rearrangement joins TRBV9 to TRBJ2-1; D not certain. Trimming shortened V by 2 bases and J by 0 bases, and 9 bases separated the two germline ends. The length of the CDR3 is 15 residues. Germline values: CDR1 SGDLS, CDR2 YYNGEE. CDR3 DNA sequence: TGTGCCAGCAGCGTCGACCCGAGCTCCTACAATGAGCAGTTCTTC. Its protein is CASSVDPSSYNEQFF.

This chain links TRBV6-5 with TRBJ2-1, with 7 bases matching TRBD2. Germline-derived CDR1 and CDR2 are MNHEY and SVGAGI. The CDR3 has 14 amino acids. After removal of 0 bases from V and 15 bases from J, the junction contained 11 bases not matched to a gene. The CDR3 reads CASSYSTSAGEVFF. The CDR3 DNA is TGTGCCAGCAGTTACTCGACGTCGGCGGGAGAGGTGTTCTTC.

Note on this clone: This clone may be a read error of a much larger clone one base away. This same CDR3 is encoded by further DNA sequences in the sample. The chain couples TRBV6-5 to TRBJ2-7; D call uncertain. The V gene lost 6 bases and the J gene lost 2 bases, with 5 bases spanning the gap. Per germline, CDR1 MNHEY and CDR2 SVGAGI. The CDR3 length is 11 residues. CDR3 nucleotides: TGTGCCAGCAGCTCCCCCTACGAGCAGTACTTC. It codes for CASSSPYEQYF.

The chain combines TRBV29-1 with TRBJ1-2, with D perhaps TRBD1 (5 bases). Germline loops: CDR1 SQVTM, CDR2 ANQGSEA. The CDR3 is 16 residues long. Trimming left V 5 bases short and J 2 bases short, with 21 bases between. This chain's CDR3 is CSVLGSTVNENYGYTF. The CDR3 nucleotides read TGCAGCGTTCTGGGGTCGACAGTTAACGAAAACTATGGCTACACCTTC.

A word on this clone: One end of the junction varies from germline; a read error may be responsible. The chain recombines TRBV6-6 with TRBJ2-1; TRBD2 matches 11 bases. The germline V gene has CDR1 MNHNY and CDR2 SVGAGI (reference sequence). The CDR3 spans 14 residues. The CDR3 nucleotides read TGTGCAAGCACCTTAGCGGGAGGGGGTAATGAGCAGTTCTTC. This encodes CASTLAGGGNEQFF.

This chain joins TRBV13 and TRBJ2-1; tentatively, D is TRBD2 (6 bases). V lost 5 bases, J lost 4 bases, and 18 bases lay in between. Germline V gives CDR1 PRHDT, CDR2 FYEKMQ (reference sequence). The CDR3 is 16 residues long. CDR3: CASSHWDSLGYNEQFF. The CDR3, as DNA: TGTGCCAGCAGCCATTGGGACTCCTTGGGATACAATGAGCAGTTCTTC. The full variable domain, with the rest looked up from reference TRBV13 and TRBJ2-1, is AAGVIQSPRHLIKEKRETATLKCYPIPRHDTVYWYQQGPGQDPQFLISFYEKMQSDKGSIPDRFSAQQFSDYHSELNMSSLELGDSALYFCASSHWDSLGYNEQFFGPGTRLTVL.

This clone was observed a single time. Other nucleotide sequences in the sample specify the same CDR3. The chain links TRBV4-1 to TRBJ2-7; D is perhaps TRBD1 (5 bases). The germline CDR1 and CDR2 sequences are MGHRA and YSYEKL. V was shortened by 1 base and J by 0 bases, with 10 bases between the two germline ends. The CDR3 runs 15 residues. CDR3 DNA sequence: TGCGCCAGCAGCCAAGGGACACTGAGCTCCTACGAGCAGTACTTC. Translated, it gives CASSQGTLSSYEQYF.

Comment on this clone: The same CDR3 also results from other DNA sequences found in this sample. The chain is built from TRBV7-9 and TRBJ2-7; no firm D call. Trimming removed 1 base at V and 4 bases at J, with 5 bases between. CDR1 and CDR2 (germline): SEHNR, FQNEAQ (reference sequence). CDR3 length equals 12 residues. CDR3 amino acids: CASSLVPYEQYF. DNA for the CDR3: TGTGCCAGCAGCTTAGTCCCTTACGAGCAGTACTTC.

The J gene is TRBJ2-3, the V gene TRBV6-6; D possibly corresponds to TRBD2 (5 bases). There are 15 residues in the CDR3. Germline CDR1 MNHNY, CDR2 SVGAGI (reference sequence). Trimming took off 5 bases at V and 1 base at J, with 13 bases between the two ends. CDR3 in DNA: TGTGCCAGCAGTCCGAGCGGTGAGGGCACAGATACGCAGTATTTT. Translating it yields CASSPSGEGTDTQYF.

This chain uses TRBV11-3 with TRBJ2-1; 7 nucleotides align to TRBD1. Trimming cost V 5 bases and J 10 bases; bases outside gene matches: 5. Germline loops: CDR1 SGHNT, CDR2 YENEEA. The CDR3 is 12 residues long. CDR3 nucleotide sequence: TGTGCCAGCAGCGTACCGGGACAGGAGCAGTTCTTC. Encoded protein: CASSVPGQEQFF.

The chain carries TRBV7-9 and TRBJ2-5; 7 nucleotides match TRBD2. The J segment lost 1 base and the V segment lost 7 bases, leaving 9 bases of the junction unmatched. Germline V gene data show CDR1 as SEHNR and CDR2 as FQNEAQ (reference sequence). This CDR3 has 15 residues. The CDR3 DNA follows: TGTGCCAGCACCTTGATCTGGGGGGGCCAAGAGACCCAGTACTTC. Its protein is CASTLIWGGQETQYF.

This clone showed up just once. The chain employs TRBV2 and TRBJ1-1; no clear D. V was clipped by 6 bases and J by 1 base, with 9 bases between them. Germline V gene sequence: CDR1 SNHLY, CDR2 FYNNEI. CDR3 size: 13 residues. Here the CDR3 DNA reads TGTGCCAGCAGCCTCCCCAGGAACACTGAAGCTTTCTTT. This encodes CASSLPRNTEAFF.

About this clone itself: Other nucleotide sequences from this sample produce the same CDR3. This chain joins TRBV29-1 and TRBJ1-2; TRBD1 matches 9 bases. Germline V gives CDR1 SQVTM, CDR2 ANQGSEA. This CDR3 is built from 13 residues. J was trimmed by 5 bases and V by 2 bases; bases with no gene match: 3. CDR3 nucleotides: TGCAGCGTTGAACTCGGGACAGGGTATGGCTACACCTTC. This sequence encodes CSVELGTGYGYTF.

This chain joins TRBV27 and TRBJ2-3; D is unresolved. The CDR3 has 17 amino acids. The germline V gene has CDR1 MNHEY and CDR2 SMNVEV (reference sequence). V was shortened by 2 bases and J by 0 bases, with 15 bases between the two germline ends. CDR3 in amino acids: CASSLRPPEASTDTQYF. The CDR3 region has the DNA TGTGCCAGCAGTTTAAGGCCTCCAGAGGCTAGCACAGATACGCAGTATTTT.